Listed below are T cell receptor beta chains from one sample, sequenced in a study of blood T cell repertoires in COVID-19. Sequencing was performed with immunoSEQ multiplex PCR; in TCRdb, only in-frame clones are kept and a portion is missing. This table holds 13,000 to 15,000 clones, 85% to 90% found once. The sample consisted of peripheral blood. The receptors originated from a human donor in a cohort sampled during active COVID-19. CDR3s include the opening cysteine and the closing phenylalanine or tryptophan. A D gene is named only where the DNA matches it firmly. The listing skips clone size in some rows; elsewhere it reads once, few, many or a size class.

j_call | v_call | clone_size | d_call | cdr3_nt | cdr3_aa
TRBJ2-4 | TRBV5-6 | . | TRBD2 | TGTGCCAGCAGCCCACTAGCGGGAGACAAAAACATTCAGTACTTC | CASSPLAGDKNIQYF
TRBJ2-2 | TRBV9 | . | . | TGTGCCAGCAGCGTAGCGGGAGTGGTCGGGGAGCTGTTTTTT | CASSVAGVVGELFF
TRBJ2-5 | TRBV30 | . | TRBD2 | TGTGCCTGGGGCCCTGGGACTAGCGGCCAAGAGACCCAGTACTTC | CAWGPGTSGQETQYF
TRBJ2-3 | TRBV4-1 | . | TRBD2 | TGCGCCAGCAGCCACCCGGGGGGTTCAGCGGGGAGCACAGATACGCAGTATTTT | CASSHPGGSAGSTDTQYF
TRBJ1-1 | TRBV14 | . | . | TGTGCCAGCAGCCAAGGGAGCCACACTGAAGCTTTCTTT | CASSQGSHTEAFF
TRBJ2-7 | TRBV2 | . | TRBD1 | TGTGCCAGCAGTGATGGGACAGGCCGCGGGGAGCAGTACTTC | CASSDGTGRGEQYF
TRBJ2-5 | TRBV7-9 | once | TRBD2 | TGTGCCAGCAGCTTAGGAGGGGGGCTAGCGGGAGTCGAGACCCAGTACTTC | CASSLGGGLAGVETQYF
TRBJ1-2 | TRBV6-1 | . | TRBD1 | TGTGCCAGCAGTGAAGAAGGGGGCGGTGGCTACACCTTC | CASSEEGGGGYTF
TRBJ1-3 | TRBV7-2 | . | TRBD1 | TGTGCCAGCAGCTCCCCAGGACAGGGTGGAAACACCATATATTTT | CASSSPGQGGNTIYF
TRBJ2-5 | TRBV19 | once | TRBD2 | TGTGCCAGTAGTTTCGCCGGGACTAGCGGGGGAGCCCAAGAGACCCAGTACTTC | CASSFAGTSGGAQETQYF
TRBJ2-2 | TRBV3-1/TRBV3-2 | once | TRBD1 | TGTGCCAGCAGCCAAGTGCGGCAGGGGGCTAGCACCGGGGAGCTGTTTTTT | CASSQVRQGASTGELFF
TRBJ2-7 | TRBV28 | . | TRBD2 | TGTGCCAGCAAAACTAGCGGATGGCTCGAGCAGTACTTC | CASKTSGWLEQYF
TRBJ1-4 | TRBV6-2/TRBV6-3 | . | TRBD1 | TGTGCCAGCAGTACCCGGACAGGGAGTATTGAAAAACTGTTTTTT | CASSTRTGSIEKLFF
TRBJ1-5 | TRBV19 | . | TRBD1 | TGTGCCAGTAGTAGGACAGGACTTTTGAACAATCAGCCCCAGCATTTT | CASSRTGLLNNQPQHF
TRBJ1-1 | TRBV6-6 | . | . | TGTGCCAGCAGCCCGACAGACACTGAAGCTTTCTTT | CASSPTDTEAFF
TRBJ1-5 | TRBV7-9 | . | . | TGTGCCAGCAGCTTAGGAACGGATCAGCCCCAGCATTTT | CASSLGTDQPQHF
TRBJ1-6 | TRBV3-1/TRBV3-2 | . | . | TGTGCCAGCAGCGCAGCAGGTTCACCCCTCCACTTT | CASSAAGSPLHF